The table lists the clone carrying this T cell receptor (beta chain) with many counts. Antigen specificity is unknown. As for treatment: over 15 received Ad26.COV2.S at low or high dose, single or two shots; roughly five received placebo; per-sample allocation not given. Sampling took place 63 days after the first vaccine or placebo injection. These data originate in a study of Ad26.COV2.S vaccination and SARS-CoV-2 variants. Background on the study: Recipients of Ad26.COV2.S got it intramuscularly, once or twice 56 days apart. Study-wide findings and caveats: It is possible that the TCR breadth and depth analyses underestimated the total T cell responses. After vaccination, substantial breadth of spike-specific CD8+ and CD4+ responses was reported.

Only in-frame clones appear in the TCRdb table, and some are missing; sequencing was by immunoSEQ multiplex PCR. The sample holds 350,000 to 450,000 clones; roughly 80% are singletons and the top ten take about 7.4%. The receptor was derived from a person between 18 and 65 years old who received the Ad26.COV2.S COVID-19 vaccine or a placebo. The sequencing used peripheral blood, collected in a trial of Ad26.COV2.S vaccine versus placebo.

CDR3 nucleotides: TGTGCCAGCAGTGTGGGGGGAGGGGAGACCCAGTACTTC. Amino acid sequence: CASSVGGGETQYF. This chain joins TRBV2 and TRBJ2-5, with TRBD2 matching 7 bases. The CDR3 is 13 residues long. Trimming removed 4 bases from V and 5 bases from J; junction bases left unmatched: 4. CDR1 and CDR2 from the germline V gene are SNHLY and FYNNEI.